This T cell receptor (beta chain) comes out of a study of OX40 agonist ivuxolimab in advanced cancers. Study summary: Given to patients was ivuxolimab, an agonistic anti-OX40 (CD134) antibody. Eligibility admitted prior anti-PD-1, anti-PD-L1 or anti-CTLA-4 therapy; roughly 37% had some.

This clone was counted between two and nine times. Assay used: immunoSEQ multiplex PCR; TCRdb lists only in-frame clones, some missing. Of 20,000 or so clones in the sample, about 77% were seen once. This sample comprised CD4+ or CD8+ T cells sorted from blood, obtained in a trial of the OX40 agonist ivuxolimab. The receptor was isolated from an adult with an advanced solid tumor such as melanoma, head and neck, liver or kidney cancer.

In nucleotides, the CDR3 is TGTGCCAGCAGTGACCGGACTCAATACGAGCAGTACTTC. It specifies CASSDRTQYEQYF. The V call is TRBV27, the J call TRBJ2-7, with D possibly being TRBD2 (5 bases). The CDR3 is made up of 13 amino acids. Trimming shortened V by 5 bases and J by 4 bases, and 12 bases separated the two germline ends. Germline CDR1 is MNHEY and CDR2 is SMNVEV (reference sequence).